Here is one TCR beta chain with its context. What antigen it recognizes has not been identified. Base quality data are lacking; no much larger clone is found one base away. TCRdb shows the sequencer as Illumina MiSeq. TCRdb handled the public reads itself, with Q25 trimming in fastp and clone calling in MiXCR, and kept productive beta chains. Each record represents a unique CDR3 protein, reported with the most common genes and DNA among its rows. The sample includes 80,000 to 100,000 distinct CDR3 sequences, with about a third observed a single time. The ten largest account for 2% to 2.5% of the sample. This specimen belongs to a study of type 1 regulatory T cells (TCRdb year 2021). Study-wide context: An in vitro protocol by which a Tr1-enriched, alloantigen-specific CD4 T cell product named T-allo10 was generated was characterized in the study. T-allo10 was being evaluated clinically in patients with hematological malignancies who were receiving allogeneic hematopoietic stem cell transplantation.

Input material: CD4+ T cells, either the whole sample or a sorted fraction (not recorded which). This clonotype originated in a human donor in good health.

The CDR3 protein is CATQKQSTGELFF. The nucleotide sequence is given as TGTGCCACCCAGAAGCAGAGCACCGGGGAGCTGTTTTTT. The sequence is built from TRBV5-4 and TRBJ2-2, with an unclear D gene assignment. The V and J ends are trimmed by 9 bases and 4 bases, leaving 13 bases between them. The CDR3 has 13 amino acids, counting the end cysteine and phenylalanine. The entry retains the CDR3 DNA only, 39 bases that are in frame from base 1. Looking up the germline V gene (reference sequence) yields CDR1 SGHNT and CDR2 YYREEE.